This T cell receptor (beta chain) comes out of a study of T cells after yellow fever vaccination. Overall study: The fractions with low cell numbers were processed using SMART-Seq v4 Ultra Low Input.

V lost 6 bases and J lost 1, with 15 bases in between. CDR1 is DFQATT, CDR2 SNEGSKA, per germline (reference sequence). The CDR3 covers 14 residues. The table lists this clonotype with a few counts. Its antigen is unknown. Template switching by 5'RACE produced TCR cDNA, adding a universal primer site and UMIs. TCRdb reanalysed the 5' RACE reads using MiXCR and keeps one entry per CDR3 protein. The top ten clones hold just under 15% of a sample with 500,000 to 650,000 distinct CDR3 sequences, 9% to 15% of them seen once. Study-level points and caveats: Re-detected after boosting: most primary clones, almost 98% of CD4 and roughly 88% of CD8.

The clonotype comes from a man aged 25-45 years who received the YFV17D yellow fever vaccine. The sample was PBMCs, taken on the day of the yellow fever booster vaccination. This chain joins TRBV20-1 and TRBJ1-1; D is uncertain. In DNA form, the CDR3 reads TGCAGTGCCACGTCATCAAAGGGGAACACTGAAGCTTTCTTT. Protein product: CSATSSKGNTEAFF.